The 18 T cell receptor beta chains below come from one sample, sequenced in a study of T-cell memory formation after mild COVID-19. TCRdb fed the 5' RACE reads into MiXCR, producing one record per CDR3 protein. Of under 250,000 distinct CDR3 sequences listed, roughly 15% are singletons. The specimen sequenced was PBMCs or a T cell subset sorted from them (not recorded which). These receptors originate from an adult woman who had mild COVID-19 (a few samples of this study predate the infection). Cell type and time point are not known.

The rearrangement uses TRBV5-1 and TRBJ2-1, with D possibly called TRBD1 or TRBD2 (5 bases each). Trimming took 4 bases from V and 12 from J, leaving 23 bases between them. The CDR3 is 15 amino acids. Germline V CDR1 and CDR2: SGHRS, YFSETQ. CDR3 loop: CASSPIPGTAERQFF. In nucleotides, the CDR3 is TGCGCCAGCAGCCCCATCCCCGGGACGGCCGAACGGCAGTTCTTC.

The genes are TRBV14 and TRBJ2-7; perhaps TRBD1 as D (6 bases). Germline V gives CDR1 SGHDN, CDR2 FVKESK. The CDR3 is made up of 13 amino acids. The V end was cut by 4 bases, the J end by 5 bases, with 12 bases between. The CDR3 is CASSRNQGHEQYF. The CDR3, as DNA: TGTGCCAGCAGCCGCAATCAGGGGCACGAGCAGTACTTC.

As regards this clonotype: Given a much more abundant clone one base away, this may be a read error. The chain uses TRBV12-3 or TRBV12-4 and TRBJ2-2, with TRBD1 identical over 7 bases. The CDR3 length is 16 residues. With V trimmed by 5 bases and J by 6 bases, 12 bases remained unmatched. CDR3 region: CASSRTGTVNPGELFF. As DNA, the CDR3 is TGTGCCAGCAGTCGAACCGGGACAGTTAACCCCGGGGAGCTGTTTTTT.

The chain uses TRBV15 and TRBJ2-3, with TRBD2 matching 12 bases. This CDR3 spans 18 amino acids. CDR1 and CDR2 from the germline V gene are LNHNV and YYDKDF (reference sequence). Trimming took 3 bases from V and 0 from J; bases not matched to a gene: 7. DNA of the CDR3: TGTGCCACCAGCAGGCCTAGCGGGAGGGCCCATAGCACAGATACGCAGTATTTT. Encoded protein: CATSRPSGRAHSTDTQYF.

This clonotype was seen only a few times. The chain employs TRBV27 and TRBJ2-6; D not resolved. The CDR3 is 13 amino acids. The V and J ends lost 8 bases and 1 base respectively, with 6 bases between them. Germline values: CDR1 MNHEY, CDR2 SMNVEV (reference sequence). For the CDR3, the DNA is TGTGCCAGCCGCCTATCTGGGGCCAACGTCCTGACTTTC. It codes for CASRLSGANVLTF.

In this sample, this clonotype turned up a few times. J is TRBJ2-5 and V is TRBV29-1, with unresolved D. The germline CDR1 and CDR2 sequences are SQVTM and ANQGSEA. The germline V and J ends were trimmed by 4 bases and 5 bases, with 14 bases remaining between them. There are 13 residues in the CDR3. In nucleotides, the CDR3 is TGCAGCGTTGGGCGACCGCCTTGGGAGACCCAGTACTTC. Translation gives CSVGRPPWETQYF.

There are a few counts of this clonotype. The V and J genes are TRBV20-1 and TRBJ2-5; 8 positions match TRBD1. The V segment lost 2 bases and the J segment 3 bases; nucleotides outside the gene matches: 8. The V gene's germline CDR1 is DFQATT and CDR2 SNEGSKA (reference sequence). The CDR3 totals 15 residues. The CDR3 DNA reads TGCAGTGCTAGACTACCGGGACAGGCCAAAGAGACCCAGTACTTC. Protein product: CSARLPGQAKETQYF.

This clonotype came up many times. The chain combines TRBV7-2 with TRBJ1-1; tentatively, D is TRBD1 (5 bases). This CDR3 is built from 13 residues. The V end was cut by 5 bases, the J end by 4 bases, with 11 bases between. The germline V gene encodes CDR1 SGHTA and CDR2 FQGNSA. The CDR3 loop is CASSLLGGTEAFF. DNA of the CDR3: TGTGCCAGCAGCCTCCTCGGGGGCACTGAAGCTTTCTTT.

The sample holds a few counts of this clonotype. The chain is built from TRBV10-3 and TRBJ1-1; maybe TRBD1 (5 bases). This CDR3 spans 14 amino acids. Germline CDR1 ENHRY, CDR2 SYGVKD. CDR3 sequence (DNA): TGTCAGACGCGTCGGGGGGAGGGATCCACTGAAGCTTTCTTT. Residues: CQTRRGEGSTEAFF.

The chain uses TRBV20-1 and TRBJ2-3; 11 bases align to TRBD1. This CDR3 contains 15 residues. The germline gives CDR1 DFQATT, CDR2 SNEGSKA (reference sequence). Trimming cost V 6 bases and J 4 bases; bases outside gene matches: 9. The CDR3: CSALPGQGGADTQYF. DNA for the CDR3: TGCAGTGCCCTTCCGGGACAGGGGGGCGCAGATACGCAGTATTTT.

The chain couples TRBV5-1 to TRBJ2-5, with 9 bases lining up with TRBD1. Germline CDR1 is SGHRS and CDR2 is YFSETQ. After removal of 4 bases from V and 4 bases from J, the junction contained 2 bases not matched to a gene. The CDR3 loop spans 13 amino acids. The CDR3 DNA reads TGCGCCAGCAGCGCGGACAGGGGAGAGACCCAGTACTTC. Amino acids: CASSADRGETQYF.

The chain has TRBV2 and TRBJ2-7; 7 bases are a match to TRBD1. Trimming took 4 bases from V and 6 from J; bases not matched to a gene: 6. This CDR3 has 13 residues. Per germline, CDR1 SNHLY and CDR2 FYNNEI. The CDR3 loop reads CASSVATGIEQYF. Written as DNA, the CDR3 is TGTGCCAGCAGTGTAGCGACAGGGATCGAGCAGTACTTC.

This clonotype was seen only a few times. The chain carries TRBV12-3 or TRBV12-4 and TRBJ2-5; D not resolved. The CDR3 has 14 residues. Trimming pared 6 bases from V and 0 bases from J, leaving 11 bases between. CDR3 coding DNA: TGTGCCAGCAGCAACTTGGAGTACCAAGAGACCCAGTACTTC. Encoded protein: CASSNLEYQETQYF.

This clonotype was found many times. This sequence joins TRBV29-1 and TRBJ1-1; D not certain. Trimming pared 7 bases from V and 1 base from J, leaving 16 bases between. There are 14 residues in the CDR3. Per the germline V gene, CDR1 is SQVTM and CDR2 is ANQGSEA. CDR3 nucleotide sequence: TGCAGCGGGTCGTCTGCATTGGGGAACACTGAAGCTTTCTTT. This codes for CSGSSALGNTEAFF.

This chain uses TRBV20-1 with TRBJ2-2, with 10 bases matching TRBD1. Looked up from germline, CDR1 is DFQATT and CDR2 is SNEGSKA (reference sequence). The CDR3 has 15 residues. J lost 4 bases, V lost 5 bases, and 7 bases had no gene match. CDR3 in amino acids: CSAPDRGRGTGELFF. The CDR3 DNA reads TGCAGTGCTCCCGACAGGGGGCGAGGCACCGGGGAGCTGTTTTTT.

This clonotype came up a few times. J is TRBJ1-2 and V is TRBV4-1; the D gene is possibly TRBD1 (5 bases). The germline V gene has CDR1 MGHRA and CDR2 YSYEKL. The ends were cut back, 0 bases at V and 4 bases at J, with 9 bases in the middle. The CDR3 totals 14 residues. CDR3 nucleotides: TGCGCCAGCAGCCAAGATGGGGGGTCCTATGGCTACACCTTC. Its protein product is CASSQDGGSYGYTF.

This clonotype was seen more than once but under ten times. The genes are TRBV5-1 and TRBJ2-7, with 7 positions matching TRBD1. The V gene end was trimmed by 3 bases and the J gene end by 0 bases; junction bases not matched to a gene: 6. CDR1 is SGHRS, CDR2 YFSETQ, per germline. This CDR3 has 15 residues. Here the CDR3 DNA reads TGCGCCAGCAGCTCCGGACAGGAGACCTCCTACGAGCAGTACTTC. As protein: CASSSGQETSYEQYF.

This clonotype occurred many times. The DNA for the CDR3 is TGCAGTGCTCACCCCGGGACGAAAAAAGGGGAGCAGTTCTTC. Its translation: CSAHPGTKKGEQFF. The chain is built from TRBV20-1 and TRBJ2-1; D might be TRBD1 or TRBD2, each matching 5 bases. V gave up 5 bases and J gave up 10 bases, with 21 bases separating them. The CDR3 is 14 amino acids. CDR1 is DFQATT and CDR2 is SNEGSKA in the germline V gene (reference sequence).